The 15 T cell receptor beta chains reported below all come from one sample, sequenced in a study of cytomegalovirus exposure and HLA in healthy donors. Vbeta (60) and Jbeta (13) primers were used in the PCR. Assay used: immunoSEQ multiplex PCR; TCRdb lists only in-frame clones, some missing. The sample has 78,000 or so clones, 62% seen once. Sequenced: PBMCs. The receptors originated from a male donor in good health and CMV-seropositive.

This clone was recorded a few times. The rearrangement uses TRBV9 and TRBJ2-7, with 10 bases lining up with TRBD2. Germline V gene sequence: CDR1 SGDLS, CDR2 YYNGEE. This CDR3 contains 15 residues. V gave up 0 bases and J gave up 7 bases; unmatched junction bases: 7. This CDR3 is CASSVGASGSGEQYF. In nucleotides, the CDR3 is TGTGCCAGCAGCGTAGGTGCTAGCGGGAGTGGGGAGCAGTACTTC.

This rearrangement joins TRBV6-1 to TRBJ2-4; D perhaps matches TRBD1 (5 bases). Germline CDR1 MNHNS, CDR2 SASEGT. This CDR3 is 14 amino acids long. The V end was cut by 4 bases, the J end by 9 bases, with 16 bases between. CDR3 bases: TGTGCCAGCAGTGGCGGACAAATAATAGGCATTCAGTACTTC. Its translation is CASSGGQIIGIQYF.

The gene calls are TRBV2 and TRBJ2-7, with D unresolved. The CDR3 loop spans 15 amino acids. The germline V gene encodes CDR1 SNHLY and CDR2 FYNNEI. Between the trimmed V and J ends, which lost 3 bases and 0 bases, there was a span of 12 bases. For the CDR3, the DNA is TGTGCCAGCAGTGAGACGACATCAAGCTCCTACGAGCAGTACTTC. This codes for CASSETTSSSYEQYF.

The chain joins TRBV28 to TRBJ2-6, with D possibly matching TRBD2 (5 bases). The V gene's germline CDR1 is MDHEN and CDR2 SYDVKM. V lost 4 bases and J lost 0, with 13 bases in between. The CDR3 has 17 residues. This CDR3 is CASSSLDLSSGANVLTF. For the CDR3, the DNA is TGTGCCAGCAGTTCCCTGGACTTGAGCTCTGGGGCCAACGTCCTGACTTTC. Together with reference TRBV28 and TRBJ2-6, the CDR3 gives the full variable domain: DVKVTQSSRYLVKRTGEKVFLECVQDMDHENMFWYRQDPGLGLRLIYFSYDVKMKEKGDIPEGYSVSREKKERFSLILESASTNQTSMYLCASSSLDLSSGANVLTFGAGSRLTVL.

The genes are TRBV6-1 and TRBJ2-7; 8 bases are a match to TRBD1. The V gene's germline CDR1 is MNHNS and CDR2 SASEGT. The junction had 11 bases not matched to a gene; V was cut back by 3 bases and J by 1 base. This CDR3 is 17 amino acids long. Here the CDR3 reads CASSDFLGGQVSYEQYF. The CDR3 region has the DNA TGTGCCAGCAGTGATTTCCTAGGGGGACAGGTATCCTACGAGCAGTACTTC.

The chain's CDR3 is CASSGQGYTEAFF. CDR3 coding DNA: TGTGCCAGCTCCGGACAGGGATACACTGAAGCTTTCTTT. This chain connects TRBV19 to TRBJ1-1; 8 bases map to TRBD1. The CDR3 runs to 13 residues. CDR1 is LNHDA, CDR2 SQIVND, per germline (reference sequence). The V segment lost 9 bases and the J segment 3 bases; nucleotides outside the gene matches: 6.

Only one count was recorded for this clone. The V gene is TRBV5-6, the J gene TRBJ2-7; D call uncertain. This CDR3 has 15 residues. V was clipped by 0 bases and J by 2 bases, with 12 bases between them. CDR1 is SGHDT and CDR2 is YYEEEE in the germline V gene. The CDR3 DNA is TGTGCCAGCAGCTTGGAAGCCAGGCGAACCTACGAGCAGTACTTC. Residues: CASSLEARRTYEQYF.

This sequence joins TRBV4-1 and TRBJ1-4; D is unresolved. The CDR3 covers 19 residues. With 4 bases removed from V and 4 bases from J, the gap between germline ends came to 25 bases. Germline CDR1 and CDR2: MGHRA and YSYEKL. DNA for the CDR3: TGCGCCAGCAGCCCATTACCGAGGGTTGGAAGGAGGGATAATGAAAAACTGTTTTTT. Amino acid sequence: CASSPLPRVGRRDNEKLFF.

The chain is built from TRBV5-1 and TRBJ1-1; D perhaps matches TRBD1 (6 bases). This CDR3 spans 13 amino acids. V gave up 0 bases and J gave up 6 bases, with 9 bases separating them. Germline assignment: CDR1 SGHRS and CDR2 YFSETQ. The CDR3 reads CASSLARGAEAFF. For the CDR3, the DNA is TGCGCCAGCAGCTTGGCCAGGGGCGCTGAAGCTTTCTTT.

Details on this clone: One end of the junction is discordant with germline, which a read error may explain. The sample contains more than one DNA sequence encoding this CDR3. The chain recombines TRBV5-1 with TRBJ1-5; 9 bases agree with TRBD1. This CDR3 comprises 14 residues. The germline V gene has CDR1 SGHRS and CDR2 YFSETQ. The CDR3 region has the DNA TGCGCCAGCAGACCCACAGGGGGCAACCAGCCCCAGCATTTT. Encoded protein: CASRPTGGNQPQHF.

The CDR3 coding sequence is TGTGCCAGAAGCCTGGACAGGGGTGAAAAACTGTTTTTT. It translates to CARSLDRGEKLFF. The chain recombines TRBV5-3 with TRBJ1-4; the match to TRBD1 covers 9 bases. TRBV5-3 is flagged as an ORF with uncertain function. This CDR3 region has 13 residues. Trimming took 4 bases from V and 7 from J; bases not matched to a gene: 2.

This chain links TRBV19 with TRBJ2-7, with 8 bases matching TRBD2. The V gene end was trimmed by 8 bases and the J gene end by 2 bases; junction bases not matched to a gene: 11. The CDR3 length is 15 residues. Germline V gives CDR1 LNHDA, CDR2 SQIVND (reference sequence). The CDR3, as DNA: TGTGCCAGTGCTGAGAGCACTAGCGGAGCCTACGAGCAGTACTTC. Its translation is CASAESTSGAYEQYF.

This clone was recorded once. The rearrangement uses TRBV6-5 and TRBJ2-7, with D possibly being TRBD2 (6 bases). This CDR3 spans 15 amino acids. V gave up 2 bases and J gave up 6 bases, with 17 bases separating them. Germline CDR1 MNHEY, CDR2 SVGAGI. The CDR3 reads CASSYDSGLSLEQYF. CDR3 nucleotides: TGTGCCAGCAGTTACGATTCGGGACTGTCCCTCGAGCAGTACTTC.

V usage is TRBV5-8 and J usage is TRBJ1-2; 9 bases agree with TRBD1. Germline V gene data show CDR1 as SGHTS and CDR2 as YDEGEE. Losses at the gene ends were 0 bases for V and 0 bases for J; bases not matched to a gene: 6. This CDR3 region has 17 residues. CDR3 sequence (DNA): TGTGCCAGCAGCTTGGGGGACAGGGATTTCACTAACTATGGCTACACCTTC. Protein product: CASSLGDRDFTNYGYTF.

This clone was picked up a small number of times. The J gene is TRBJ2-1, the V gene TRBV13; D uncertain. The CDR3 length is 13 residues. With 5 bases removed from V and 8 bases from J, the gap between germline ends came to 13 bases. CDR1 PRHDT and CDR2 FYEKMQ come from the germline V gene (reference sequence). The CDR3 loop reads CASSLPSLDEQFF. The CDR3 nucleotides are TGTGCCAGCAGCCTTCCGTCACTTGATGAGCAGTTCTTC.